The present T cell receptor (beta chain) was sequenced within a study of CD8 T cells in Susac syndrome. Broader study findings: By the study's own acknowledgment, its TCR sequencing and HLA analysis included relatively few individuals.

The sample holds one count of this clonotype. The antigen remains undetermined. Negative isolation was used for CD8+ and CD4+ T cells, and FACS enrichment was applied to TEMRA cells. The germline V gene encodes CDR1 SGHRS and CDR2 YFSETQ. CDR3 size: 14 residues. With 7 bases clipped from V and 0 bases from J, the junction kept 3 bases outside the gene matches. When the RNA was reverse transcribed, random hexamers were used with an input of about 0.45 to 1 ug. MiXCR, applied by TCRdb to the immunoSEQ multiplex PCR reads, yields one record per CDR3 protein. The data hold roughly 160,000 distinct CDR3 sequences, with over 85% observed a single time.

The chain has TRBV5-1 and TRBJ2-7, with TRBD1 identical over 11 bases. The sequence derives from a human donor in good health. Sequencing was performed on CD4+ T cells from PBMCs. The CDR3 DNA reads as TGCGCCAGCGCCGGGACAGGGGGCTCCTACGAGCAGTACTTC. Translating gives CASAGTGGSYEQYF. Drawing the rest from reference TRBV5-1 and TRBJ2-7, the complete variable domain is KAGVTQTPRYLIKTRGQQVTLSCSPISGHRSVSWYQQTPGQGLQFLFEYFSETQRNKGNFPGRFSGRQFSNSRSEMNVSTLELGDSALYLCASAGTGGSYEQYFGPGTRLTVT.